The T cell receptor beta chain under discussion was sequenced for a study of CD8 T cells in Susac syndrome. CDR1 is PRHDT and CDR2 is FYEKMQ in the germline V gene (reference sequence). Trimming removed 5 bases at V and 2 bases at J, with 18 bases between. The CDR3 consists of 16 residues. High-throughput TCR beta sequencing covered peripheral CD8+ and CD4+ T cells. The multiple sclerosis control group was made up of treatment-naive patients with stable or active relapsing-remitting disease. The TEMRA cells underwent FACS enrichment, while the CD8+ and CD4+ T cells underwent negative isolation. After extraction with the RNeasy kit, about 0.45 to 1 ug of the RNA was reverse transcribed using random hexamers. From the immunoSEQ multiplex PCR reads, TCRdb called clonotypes with MiXCR, one entry per CDR3 protein. Of just over 150,000 distinct CDR3 sequences in the sample, over 85% were seen once.

The genes are TRBV13 and TRBJ1-2; no clear D gene. The sequencing input was CD8+ T cells from PBMCs. The sequence was collected from a human donor with multiple sclerosis. CDR3 region: CASSTRRVDANYGYTF. The CDR3 coding sequence is TGTGCCAGCAGCACACGTCGTGTGGACGCGAACTATGGCTACACCTTC.